The 16 T cell receptor beta chains given below trace back to one sample, sequenced in a study of cytomegalovirus exposure and HLA in healthy donors. Vbeta (60) and Jbeta (13) primers were used in the PCR. Sequencing used immunoSEQ multiplex PCR; TCRdb keeps in-frame clones, though not all of them. Of 150,000 or so clones detected, approximately 82% appear once; the ten largest clones hold 1.9%. The sample consisted of PBMCs. Every receptor here comes from a middle-aged woman in good health and CMV-seronegative.

The V and J genes are TRBV5-6 and TRBJ2-2; D perhaps matches TRBD2 (5 bases). Trimming left V 5 bases short and J 6 bases short, with 11 bases between. CDR1 is SGHDT, CDR2 YYEEEE, per germline. The CDR3 has 13 amino acids. In DNA form, the CDR3 reads TGTGCCAGCAGTCCACTAGTCTCCGGGGAGCTGTTTTTT. Its protein product is CASSPLVSGELFF.

This clone was detected only a few times. The chain is built from TRBV30 and TRBJ1-2, with D perhaps matching TRBD1 (5 bases). V lost 7 bases and J 5 bases, leaving 17 bases between the germline ends. Germline V lookup: CDR1 GTSNPN, CDR2 SVGIG (reference sequence). The CDR3 length is 13 residues. The CDR3 DNA sequence: TGTGCCTACGAGTACGGGGGGAAATATGGCTACACCTTC. Amino acid sequence: CAYEYGGKYGYTF.

This clone was picked up a small number of times. CDR3 amino acids: CASSQVAGSGNTIYF. The CDR3 DNA sequence: TGTGCCAGCAGCCAGGTGGCAGGCTCTGGAAACACCATATATTTT. The V gene is TRBV4-2, the J gene TRBJ1-3; D not resolved. V lost 3 bases and J 0 bases, leaving 9 bases between the germline ends. CDR3 length equals 15 residues. Germline CDR1 is LGHNA and CDR2 is YNFKEQ.

The rearrangement links TRBV7-8 to TRBJ1-2; D unresolved. In germline, CDR1 is SGHVS, CDR2 FQNEAQ. The CDR3 runs 13 residues. Trimming removed 0 bases at V and 3 bases at J, with 5 bases between. The CDR3 nucleotides are TGTGCCAGCAGCTTAGCAGAGTACTATGGCTACACCTTC. It encodes CASSLAEYYGYTF.

The CDR3 DNA reads TGCGCCAGCAGCTTGGGACTAGCGGGAGGTCCACCCCAAGAGACCCAGTACTTC. Its translation: CASSLGLAGGPPQETQYF. The chain joins TRBV5-1 to TRBJ2-5, with 13 bases that match TRBD2. The CDR3 length is 18 residues. Germline CDR1 reads SGHRS; CDR2 reads YFSETQ. V lost 0 bases, J lost 1 base, and 6 bases stayed unmatched.

This chain joins TRBV7-2 and TRBJ2-1; D might be TRBD2 (6 bases). The V and J ends lost 2 bases and 4 bases respectively, with 9 bases between them. There are 14 residues in the CDR3. Per germline, CDR1 SGHTA and CDR2 FQGNSA. The CDR3 reads CASSLRLGYNEQFF. The CDR3, as DNA: TGTGCCAGCAGCTTACGACTAGGTTACAATGAGCAGTTCTTC.

This chain connects TRBV18 to TRBJ2-5, with D possibly TRBD2 on 5 matching bases. Trimming cost V 2 bases and J 5 bases, with 12 bases left between them. CDR1 is KGHSH and CDR2 is LQKENI in the germline V gene. The CDR3 totals 14 residues. This CDR3 reads CASSPNFRGETQYF. As DNA, the CDR3 is TGTGCCAGCTCACCAAATTTCCGCGGGGAGACCCAGTACTTC.

The chain couples TRBV4-3 to TRBJ2-5, with 10 bases aligning to TRBD2. The end of the DNA is better explained by TRBJ2-7, so the J call may be wrong. The CDR3 totals 16 residues. Looked up from germline, CDR1 is LGHNA and CDR2 is YSLEER. The CDR3 coding sequence is TGCGCCAGCAGCCAAGACCTAGCGGGAGTGTATAACGAGCAGTACTTC. Its translation is CASSQDLAGVYNEQYF.

The CDR3 DNA sequence: TGCGCCAGCAGTGGCGGGACAGGGGGCTACGAGCAGTACTTC. Translation gives CASSGGTGGYEQYF. The chain combines TRBV10-2 with TRBJ2-5, with 11 nucleotides matching TRBD1. The J call is doubtful: the DNA matches TRBJ2-7 better. Germline CDR1 reads WSHSY; CDR2 reads SAAADI. The CDR3 length is 14 residues.

This rearrangement joins TRBV6-6 to TRBJ1-2; possible D gene TRBD1, 5 bases. This CDR3 spans 12 amino acids. CDR1 MNHNY and CDR2 SVGAGI come from the germline V gene (reference sequence). The V end was cut by 10 bases, the J end by 4 bases, with 13 bases between. The CDR3, as DNA: TGTGCCATCGCCACAGGTTTCTATGGCTACACCTTC. The encoded protein is CAIATGFYGYTF.

This rearrangement joins TRBV4-1 to TRBJ2-1; 14 bases align to TRBD2. J lost 10 bases, V lost 2 bases, and 4 bases had no gene match. The germline gives CDR1 MGHRA, CDR2 YSYEKL. The CDR3 totals 15 residues. CDR3: CASSQPTSGRVEQFF. CDR3 DNA sequence: TGCGCCAGCAGCCAACCGACTAGCGGGAGGGTGGAGCAGTTCTTC.

The rearrangement uses TRBV5-6 and TRBJ2-7; D is unclear. Trimming left V 4 bases short and J 0 bases short, with 11 bases between. Germline lookup yields CDR1 SGHDT and CDR2 YYEEEE. The CDR3 contains 14 residues. CDR3 loop: CASSLSPVSYEQYF. As DNA, the CDR3 is TGTGCCAGCAGCCTCTCACCGGTCTCCTACGAGCAGTACTTC.

The V and J genes are TRBV9 and TRBJ2-1; 7 bases match TRBD2. J gave up 5 bases and V 4 bases, and 12 bases lay outside the gene matches. The CDR3 totals 16 residues. The germline V gene encodes CDR1 SGDLS and CDR2 YYNGEE. In nucleotides, the CDR3 is TGTGCCAGCAGCTACCGAGCGGGGAAGACCAACAATGAGCAGTTCTTC. This translates into CASSYRAGKTNNEQFF.

This CDR3 reads CASFSRGSNTEAFF. CDR3 coding DNA: TGTGCCAGCTTTTCACGGGGGTCCAACACTGAAGCTTTCTTT. The V gene is TRBV18, the J gene TRBJ1-1; perhaps TRBD1 as D (5 bases). Per germline, CDR1 KGHSH and CDR2 LQKENI. The CDR3 has 14 amino acids. V lost 7 bases and J 2 bases, leaving 14 bases between the germline ends.

The chain joins TRBV5-1 to TRBJ1-6; 10 bases fit TRBD1. V was pared by 4 bases and J by 6 bases, with 4 bases of the junction left unmatched. Germline assignment: CDR1 SGHRS and CDR2 YFSETQ. This CDR3 contains 15 residues. DNA for the CDR3: TGCGCCAGCAGCCTGGGACAGGGGTCTAATTCACCCCTCCACTTT. Residues: CASSLGQGSNSPLHF.

CDR3 nucleotides: TGTGCCAGCAGCTTAGGAAGACAGGGACCCCGAAATCAGCCCCAGCATTTT. Translating it yields CASSLGRQGPRNQPQHF. The chain couples TRBV7-8 to TRBJ1-5; 7 bases map to TRBD1. The CDR3 has 17 residues. Germline V gives CDR1 SGHVS, CDR2 FQNEAQ. Losses at the gene ends were 1 base for V and 4 bases for J; bases not matched to a gene: 10.